The clone carrying this T cell receptor beta chain was counted once. Its specificity is unknown. The sample comes from a study of OX40 agonist ivuxolimab in advanced cancers. Findings and limits, study-wide: At 0.1 to 3.0 mg/kg, clonal expansion of CD4+ and CD8+ blood T cells had occurred by week 6. Fewer expanded clones were found on average in CD4+ than in CD8+ T cells.

The germline V and J ends were trimmed by 4 bases and 9 bases, with 16 bases remaining between them. The germline gives CDR1 MNHEY, CDR2 SVGAGI. The CDR3 contains 15 residues. Profiled with immunoSEQ multiplex PCR; TCRdb holds only in-frame clones, not every one. The table includes about 110,000 clones, 75% to 95% detected once. Sequences were derived from CD4+ or CD8+ T cells sorted from blood, sampled in a trial of the OX40 agonist ivuxolimab. This chain uses TRBV6-5 with TRBJ1-6; D gene ambiguous. The sequence was obtained from an adult with an advanced solid tumor such as melanoma, head and neck, liver or kidney cancer. CDR3 in amino acids: CASSLDRLSGSPLHF. CDR3 bases: TGTGCCAGCAGTTTAGACCGCCTGTCAGGTTCACCCCTCCACTTT.